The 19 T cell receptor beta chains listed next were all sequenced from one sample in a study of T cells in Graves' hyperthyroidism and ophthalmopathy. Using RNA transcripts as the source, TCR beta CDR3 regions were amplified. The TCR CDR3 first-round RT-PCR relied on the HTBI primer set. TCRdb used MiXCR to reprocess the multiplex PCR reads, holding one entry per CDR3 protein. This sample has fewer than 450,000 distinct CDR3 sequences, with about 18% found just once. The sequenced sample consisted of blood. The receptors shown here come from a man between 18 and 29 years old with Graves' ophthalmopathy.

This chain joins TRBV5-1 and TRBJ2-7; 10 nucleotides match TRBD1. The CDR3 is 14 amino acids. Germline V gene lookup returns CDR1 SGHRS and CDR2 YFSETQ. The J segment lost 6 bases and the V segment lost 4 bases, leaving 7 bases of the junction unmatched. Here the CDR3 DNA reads TGCGCCAGCAGCGCTACCGGGACAGGGGCCGAGCAGTACTTC. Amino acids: CASSATGTGAEQYF.

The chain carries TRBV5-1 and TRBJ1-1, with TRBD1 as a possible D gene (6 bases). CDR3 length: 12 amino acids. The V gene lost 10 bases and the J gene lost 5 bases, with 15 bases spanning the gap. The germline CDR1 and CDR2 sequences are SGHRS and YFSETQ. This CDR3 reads CAPRGAGTEAFF. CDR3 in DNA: TGCGCCCCCAGGGGCGCGGGGACTGAAGCTTTCTTT.

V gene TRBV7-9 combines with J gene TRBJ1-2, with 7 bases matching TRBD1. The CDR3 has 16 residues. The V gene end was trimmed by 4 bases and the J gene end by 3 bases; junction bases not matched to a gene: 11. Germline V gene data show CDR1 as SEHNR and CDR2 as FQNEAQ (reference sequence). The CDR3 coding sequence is TGTGCCAGCAGCTCATACCCTATAGGGGGCGACTATGGCTACACCTTC. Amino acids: CASSSYPIGGDYGYTF.

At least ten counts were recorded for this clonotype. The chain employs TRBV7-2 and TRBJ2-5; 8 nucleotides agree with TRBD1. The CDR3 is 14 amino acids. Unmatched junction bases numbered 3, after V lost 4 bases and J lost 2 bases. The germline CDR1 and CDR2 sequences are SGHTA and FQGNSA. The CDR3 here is CASSSGQAQETQYF. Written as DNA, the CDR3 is TGTGCCAGCAGCTCGGGACAGGCTCAAGAGACCCAGTACTTC.

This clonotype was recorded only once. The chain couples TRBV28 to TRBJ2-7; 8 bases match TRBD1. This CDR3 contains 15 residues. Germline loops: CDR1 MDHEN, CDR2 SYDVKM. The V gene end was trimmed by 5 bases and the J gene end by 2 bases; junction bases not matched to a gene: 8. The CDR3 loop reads CASSTSGQDTYEQYF. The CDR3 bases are TGTGCCAGCAGTACATCGGGACAGGACACCTACGAGCAGTACTTC.

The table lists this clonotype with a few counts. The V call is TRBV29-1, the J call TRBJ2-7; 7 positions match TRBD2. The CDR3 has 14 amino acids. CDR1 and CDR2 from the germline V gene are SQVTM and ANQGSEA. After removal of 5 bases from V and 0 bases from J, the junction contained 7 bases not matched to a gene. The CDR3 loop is CSVRSGASSYEQYF. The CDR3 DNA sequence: TGCAGCGTTCGGAGCGGGGCAAGCTCCTACGAGCAGTACTTC.

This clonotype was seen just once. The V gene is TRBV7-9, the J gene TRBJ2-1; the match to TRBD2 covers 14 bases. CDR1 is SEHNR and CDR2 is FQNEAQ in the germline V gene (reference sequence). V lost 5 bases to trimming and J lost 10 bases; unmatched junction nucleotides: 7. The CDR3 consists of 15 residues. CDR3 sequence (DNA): TGTGCCAGCAGCCTGACTAGCGGGGGGGTCGGCGAGCAGTTCTTC. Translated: CASSLTSGGVGEQFF.

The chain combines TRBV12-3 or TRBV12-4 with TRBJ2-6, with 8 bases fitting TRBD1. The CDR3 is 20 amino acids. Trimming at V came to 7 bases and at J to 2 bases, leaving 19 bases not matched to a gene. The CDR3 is CASTSRQADRASTGANVLTF. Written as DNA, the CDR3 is TGTGCCAGCACATCTAGGCAAGCGGACAGGGCTAGTACTGGGGCCAACGTCCTGACTTTC.

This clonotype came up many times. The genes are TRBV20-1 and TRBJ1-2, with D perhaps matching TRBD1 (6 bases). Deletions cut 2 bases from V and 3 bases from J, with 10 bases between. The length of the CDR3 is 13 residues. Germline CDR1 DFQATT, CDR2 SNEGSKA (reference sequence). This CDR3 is CSARQGSDYGYTF. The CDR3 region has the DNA TGCAGTGCTAGACAGGGGAGTGACTATGGCTACACCTTC.

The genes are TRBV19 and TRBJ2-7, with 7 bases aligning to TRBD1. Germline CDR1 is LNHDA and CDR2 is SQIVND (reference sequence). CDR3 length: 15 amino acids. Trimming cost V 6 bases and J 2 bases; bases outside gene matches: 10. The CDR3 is CASSRGRDSAYEQYF. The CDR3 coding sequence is TGTGCCAGTAGCAGAGGCCGGGACAGCGCCTACGAGCAGTACTTC.

CDR3 sequence reads: CASSYRGAVGEKLFF. The CDR3 DNA reads TGTGCCAGCAGTTATAGAGGGGCGGTTGGTGAAAAACTGTTTTTT. This rearrangement joins TRBV6-5 to TRBJ1-4; the D gene is possibly TRBD1 (5 bases). Germline assignment: CDR1 MNHEY and CDR2 SVGAGI. The CDR3 spans 15 residues. V lost 3 bases and J lost 7, with 15 bases in between.

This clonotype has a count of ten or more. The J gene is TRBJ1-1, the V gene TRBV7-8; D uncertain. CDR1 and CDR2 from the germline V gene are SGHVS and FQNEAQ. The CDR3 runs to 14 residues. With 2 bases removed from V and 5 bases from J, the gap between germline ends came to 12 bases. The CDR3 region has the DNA TGTGCCAGCAGCTTAAGGTCCCAGCCTACTGAAGCTTTCTTT. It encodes CASSLRSQPTEAFF. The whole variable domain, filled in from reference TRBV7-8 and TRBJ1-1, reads GAGVSQSPRYKVAKRGQDVALRCDPISGHVSLFWYQQALGQGPEFLTYFQNEAQLDKSGLPSDRFFAERPEGSVSTLKIQRTQQEDSAVYLCASSLRSQPTEAFFGQGTRLTVV.

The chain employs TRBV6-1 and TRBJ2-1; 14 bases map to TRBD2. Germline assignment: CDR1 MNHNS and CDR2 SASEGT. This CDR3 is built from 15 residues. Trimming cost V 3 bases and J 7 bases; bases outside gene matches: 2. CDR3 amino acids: CASSDGTSGGNEQFF. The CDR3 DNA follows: TGTGCCAGCAGTGACGGGACTAGCGGGGGTAATGAGCAGTTCTTC.

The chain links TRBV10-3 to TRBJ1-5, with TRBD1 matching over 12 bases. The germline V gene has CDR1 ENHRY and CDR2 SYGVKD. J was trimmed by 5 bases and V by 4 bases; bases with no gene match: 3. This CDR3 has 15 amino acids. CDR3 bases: TGTGCCATCAGTGCCGGGACAGGGGGCGATCAGCCCCAGCATTTT. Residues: CAISAGTGGDQPQHF.

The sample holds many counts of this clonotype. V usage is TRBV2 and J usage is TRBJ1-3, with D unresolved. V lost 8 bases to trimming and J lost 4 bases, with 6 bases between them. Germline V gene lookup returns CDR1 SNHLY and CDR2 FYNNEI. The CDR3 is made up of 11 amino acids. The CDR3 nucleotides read TGTGCCAGCCGCGAGGGAAACACCATATATTTT. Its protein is CASREGNTIYF.

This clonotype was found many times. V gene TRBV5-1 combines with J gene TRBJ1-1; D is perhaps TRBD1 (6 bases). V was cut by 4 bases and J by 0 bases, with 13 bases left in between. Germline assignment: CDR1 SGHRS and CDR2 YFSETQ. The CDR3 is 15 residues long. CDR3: CASSQGTSMNTEAFF. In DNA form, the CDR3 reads TGCGCCAGCAGCCAAGGGACATCCATGAACACTGAAGCTTTCTTT.

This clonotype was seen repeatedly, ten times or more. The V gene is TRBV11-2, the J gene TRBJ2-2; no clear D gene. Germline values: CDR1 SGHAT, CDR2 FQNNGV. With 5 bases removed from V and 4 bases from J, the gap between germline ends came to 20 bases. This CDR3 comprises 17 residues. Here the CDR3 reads CASSLVVAAVSTGELFF. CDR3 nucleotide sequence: TGTGCCAGCAGCCTCGTAGTAGCAGCCGTCAGCACCGGGGAGCTGTTTTTT.

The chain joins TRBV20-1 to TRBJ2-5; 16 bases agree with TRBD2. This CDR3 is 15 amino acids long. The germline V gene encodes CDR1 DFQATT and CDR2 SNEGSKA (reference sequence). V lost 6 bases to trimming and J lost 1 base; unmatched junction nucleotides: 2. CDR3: CSAGTSGGAQETQYF. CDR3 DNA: TGCAGTGCCGGGACTAGCGGGGGGGCCCAAGAGACCCAGTACTTC.

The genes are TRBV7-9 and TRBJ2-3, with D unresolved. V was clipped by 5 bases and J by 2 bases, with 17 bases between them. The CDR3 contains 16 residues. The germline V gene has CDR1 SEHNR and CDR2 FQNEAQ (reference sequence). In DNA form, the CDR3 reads TGTGCCAGCAGCCGTGTCCTTTCCCATAACACAGATACGCAGTATTTT. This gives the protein CASSRVLSHNTDTQYF.